These 4 T cell receptor beta chains were all obtained from the same sample, sequenced in a study of identical twins. One entry per CDR3 protein, called by TCRdb with MiXCR from the 5' RACE reads. The data show around 960,000 distinct CDR3 sequences, with roughly an eighth seen just once and roughly 1.5% held by the top ten. These data were likewise used in another study, on yellow fever vaccine responses in identical twins.

Sample: PBMCs. The receptor set was obtained from a young woman in good health.

This clonotype appeared many times. The chain links TRBV7-7 to TRBJ2-2, with D hard to call. V was trimmed by 8 bases and J by 1 base, leaving 11 bases between them. The CDR3 totals 14 residues. Looked up from germline, CDR1 is SSHAT and CDR2 is FNYEAQ (reference sequence). CDR3 in DNA: TGTGCCAGCTATTCGATTCTGAACACCGGGGAGCTGTTTTTT. Protein: CASYSILNTGELFF.

The rearrangement uses TRBV21-1 and TRBJ2-2; no check of the table's D call, TRBD1, against the DNA was made. TRBV21-1 is classified as a pseudogene. The CDR3 has 17 residues. The CDR3 DNA reads as TGTGCCAGCAGTTCCCGGGACAGGGTTATAAACACCGGGGAGCTGTTTTTT. Its protein is CASSSRDRVINTGELFF.

This clonotype has ten or more counts. The chain has TRBV20-1 and TRBJ2-1, with TRBD2 as a possible D gene (5 bases). V was pared by 4 bases and J by 9 bases, with 19 bases between. Germline V lookup: CDR1 DFQATT, CDR2 SNEGSKA (reference sequence). The CDR3 loop spans 14 amino acids. DNA for the CDR3: TGCAGTGCTACAGACCCGTCCTCGAGGGTTGAGCAGTTCTTC. Translating gives CSATDPSSRVEQFF.

This clonotype turned up a few times. The chain links TRBV7-3 to TRBJ1-1; maybe TRBD1 (5 bases). The CDR3 loop spans 14 amino acids. Looked up from germline, CDR1 is SGHTA and CDR2 is FQGTGA. Deletions cut 4 bases from V and 4 bases from J, with 13 bases between. CDR3 DNA sequence: TGTGCCAGCAGCTCGGGACTGGGGGGCACTGAAGCTTTCTTT. It codes for CASSSGLGGTEAFF.